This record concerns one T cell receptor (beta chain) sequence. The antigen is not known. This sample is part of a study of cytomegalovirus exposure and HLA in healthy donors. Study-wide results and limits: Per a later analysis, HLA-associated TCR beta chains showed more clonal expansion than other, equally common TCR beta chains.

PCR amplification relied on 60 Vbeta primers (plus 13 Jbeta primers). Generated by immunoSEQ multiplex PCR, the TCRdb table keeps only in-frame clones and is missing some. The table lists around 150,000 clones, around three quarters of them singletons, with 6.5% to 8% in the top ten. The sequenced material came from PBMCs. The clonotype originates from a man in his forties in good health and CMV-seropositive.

CDR3 bases: TGTGCCAGCAGCCCGGGGACTAGCGGGAGAACAGGGTTCTTC. It specifies CASSPGTSGRTGFF. The V call is TRBV7-8, the J call TRBJ2-1, with 14 bases matching TRBD2. The germline CDR1 and CDR2 sequences are SGHVS and FQNEAQ. The CDR3 totals 14 residues. After removal of 5 bases from V and 15 bases from J, the junction contained 9 bases not matched to a gene.